Following are 28 T cell receptor beta chains from one sample sequenced in a study of T-cell reconstitution after alpha-beta-depleted transplantation in children. Using unique molecular identifiers, the investigators prepared the TCRbeta library. MiXCR, applied by TCRdb to the PCR reads, yields one record per CDR3 protein. The sample records 530,000 or so distinct CDR3 sequences, around 27% being singletons. Sample: PBMCs, taken before TCRalphabeta/CD19-depleted stem cell transplant. Receptors were obtained from a boy younger than two with Wiskott-Aldrich syndrome, due to receive a stem cell transplant.

This clonotype occurred a few times. V gene TRBV28 combines with J gene TRBJ2-7; TRBD1 agrees at 10 bases. The trim removed 6 bases at V and 2 bases at J, leaving 7 bases unmatched. CDR1 and CDR2 (germline): MDHEN, SYDVKM. CDR3 length: 15 residues. The CDR3 reads CASRPDRGKPYEQYF. The CDR3 DNA sequence: TGTGCCAGCAGGCCGGACAGGGGGAAGCCCTACGAGCAGTACTTC.

This clonotype has only one observation. The chain links TRBV5-1 to TRBJ2-2; D call uncertain. The CDR3 spans 14 residues. Germline V CDR1 and CDR2: SGHRS, YFSETQ. The V end was cut by 0 bases, the J end by 2 bases, with 5 bases between. CDR3 in DNA: TGCGCCAGCAGCTTGGACCACAACACCGGGGAGCTGTTTTTT. The encoded protein is CASSLDHNTGELFF.

A few counts support this clonotype. The CDR3 loop is CASSELGQGEQYF. CDR3 sequence (DNA): TGTGCCAGCAGTGAATTGGGACAGGGGGAGCAGTACTTC. V usage is TRBV25-1 and J usage is TRBJ2-7; 10 bases line up with TRBD1. Per germline, CDR1 MGHDK and CDR2 SYGVNS. V trimming: 1 base; J trimming: 7 bases; junction bases outside the gene matches: 1. This CDR3 spans 13 amino acids.

This sequence joins TRBV12-3 or TRBV12-4 and TRBJ2-2; a weak D match, TRBD2 (5 bases). V was clipped by 5 bases and J by 7 bases, with 14 bases between them. This CDR3 has 14 amino acids. DNA for the CDR3: TGTGCCAGCAGTGCCACAGCTGCGGGCGGGGAGCTGTTTTTT. Encoded protein: CASSATAAGGELFF.

This clonotype was counted between two and nine times. The J gene is TRBJ2-1, the V gene TRBV29-1, with TRBD2 matching 7 bases. V was pared by 4 bases and J by 4 bases, with 10 bases of the junction left unmatched. Germline V CDR1 and CDR2: SQVTM, ANQGSEA. This CDR3 region has 15 residues. The CDR3 region has the DNA TGCAGCGTTGCAGTACGCGGGAGAGGATACAATGAGCAGTTCTTC. This gives the protein CSVAVRGRGYNEQFF.

The CDR3 nucleotides are TGCGCCAGCAGCTCAGTCCCTAGCAATGAGCAGTTCTTC. Translation gives CASSSVPSNEQFF. The chain carries TRBV5-1 and TRBJ2-1; D is undetermined. Germline V gives CDR1 SGHRS, CDR2 YFSETQ. With 3 bases removed from V and 6 bases from J, the gap between germline ends came to 10 bases. This CDR3 is 13 amino acids long.

This clonotype turned up a few times. The gene calls are TRBV3-1 and TRBJ1-4; D possibly corresponds to TRBD1 (5 bases). The V end lost 4 bases, the J end lost 3 bases, and 18 bases lay between the germline ends. CDR3 length equals 17 residues. From germline, CDR1 is LGHDT and CDR2 YNNKEL (reference sequence). The CDR3 is CASSPPAGTAANEKLFF. CDR3 nucleotides: TGTGCCAGCAGCCCCCCGGCGGGGACGGCGGCTAATGAAAAACTGTTTTTT.

This chain uses TRBV5-1 with TRBJ2-4; TRBD1 aligns across 10 bases. The CDR3 runs to 16 residues. V trimming: 3 bases; J trimming: 3 bases; junction bases outside the gene matches: 6. Germline V gene lookup returns CDR1 SGHRS and CDR2 YFSETQ. The DNA for the CDR3 is TGCGCCAGCAGCTGGACAGGGGGGAAGGGCAAAAACATTCAGTACTTC. Translation gives CASSWTGGKGKNIQYF.

This chain uses TRBV6-2 or TRBV6-3 with TRBJ1-1, with 7 positions matching TRBD1. The V gene's germline CDR1 is MNHEY and CDR2 SVGEGT. The CDR3 covers 15 residues. V trimming: 6 bases; J trimming: 4 bases; junction bases outside the gene matches: 11. CDR3 loop: CASSLLTGPVTEAFF. The CDR3 region has the DNA TGTGCCAGCAGCCTCCTGACAGGGCCGGTCACTGAAGCTTTCTTT.

This chain connects TRBV10-3 to TRBJ2-7, with 7 bases matching TRBD1. Germline values: CDR1 ENHRY, CDR2 SYGVKD. Trimming at V came to 0 bases and at J to 6 bases, leaving 2 bases not matched to a gene. The CDR3 runs to 13 residues. CDR3 sequence: CAISESRGSEQYF. In nucleotides, the CDR3 is TGTGCCATCAGTGAGTCCAGGGGGTCCGAGCAGTACTTC.

The CDR3 spells CSARDQGGLQPQHF. The CDR3, as DNA: TGCAGTGCTAGAGATCAAGGGGGCCTACAGCCCCAGCATTTT. V gene TRBV20-1 combines with J gene TRBJ1-5, with 7 bases aligning to TRBD1. CDR1 is DFQATT, CDR2 SNEGSKA, per germline (reference sequence). Trimming at V came to 0 bases and at J to 7 bases, leaving 6 bases not matched to a gene. The CDR3 totals 14 residues.

This clonotype was seen more than once but under ten times. An end of the junction differs from the germline gene, which may be a read error. V gene TRBV6-2 or TRBV6-3 combines with J gene TRBJ2-1; 7 bases map to TRBD2. Germline CDR1 MNHEY, CDR2 SVGEGT. The CDR3 is 12 amino acids. The CDR3 is CASSYPGGAPSF. As DNA, the CDR3 is TGTGCCAGCAGTTACCCGGGAGGAGCGCCCTCCTTC.

This clonotype was counted between two and nine times. This chain joins TRBV20-1 and TRBJ2-3; possibly TRBD1 for D (6 bases). Germline values: CDR1 DFQATT, CDR2 SNEGSKA (reference sequence). V shed 5 bases and J shed 8 bases, with 17 bases lying between them. This CDR3 comprises 13 residues. CDR3 bases: TGCAGTGCTCCACGGACAGCCCTGGGTACGCAGTATTTT. This gives the protein CSAPRTALGTQYF.

The chain is built from TRBV27 and TRBJ2-5; TRBD2 aligns across 11 bases. The V gene's germline CDR1 is MNHEY and CDR2 SMNVEV (reference sequence). This CDR3 region has 17 residues. V lost 5 bases, J lost 4 bases, and 12 bases stayed unmatched. The CDR3: CASSPGLAERGRETQYF. The CDR3 DNA reads TGTGCCAGCAGTCCGGGACTAGCGGAACGGGGGAGAGAGACCCAGTACTTC.

The chain couples TRBV20-1 to TRBJ2-1; a weak D match, TRBD2 (11 bases). Germline CDR1 and CDR2: DFQATT and SNEGSKA (reference sequence). V was shortened by 6 bases and J by 4 bases, with 28 bases between the two germline ends. This CDR3 contains 18 residues. CDR3 DNA sequence: TGCAGTGCGCGGGACAGGGGATCTCCTAGCGGGAGGTACAATGAGCAGTTCTTC. This gives the protein CSARDRGSPSGRYNEQFF.

The chain has TRBV15 and TRBJ2-7, with 9 bases that match TRBD1. This CDR3 spans 15 amino acids. V lost 5 bases to trimming and J lost 2 bases; unmatched junction nucleotides: 7. Germline CDR1 reads LNHNV; CDR2 reads YYDKDF (reference sequence). This chain's CDR3 is CATSLGGTGTYEQYF. In DNA, the CDR3 is TGTGCCACCAGCCTAGGAGGGACAGGGACCTACGAGCAGTACTTC.

This clonotype has just a few counts. The J gene is TRBJ1-1, the V gene TRBV7-2; no clear D gene. V lost 5 bases and J lost 1, with 11 bases in between. The CDR3 is 14 residues long. Germline V gene data show CDR1 as SGHTA and CDR2 as FQGNSA. The CDR3 sequence is CASSPSWGNTEAFF. CDR3 in DNA: TGTGCCAGCAGCCCGTCTTGGGGGAACACTGAAGCTTTCTTT.

This chain connects TRBV7-2 to TRBJ2-1, with 8 bases identical to TRBD2. This CDR3 region has 16 residues. Germline V gene lookup returns CDR1 SGHTA and CDR2 FQGNSA. Trimming at V came to 5 bases and at J to 1 base, leaving 7 bases not matched to a gene. The CDR3 DNA reads as TGTGCCAGCAGCGGTACCGGGACTAGATCCTACAATGAGCAGTTCTTC. Protein sequence: CASSGTGTRSYNEQFF.

This clonotype occurred a few times. The chain is built from TRBV5-1 and TRBJ2-1, with TRBD2 matching 15 bases. Germline trimming cut 4 bases from V and 7 bases from J; bases unmatched to any gene: 3. The CDR3 contains 15 residues. Germline CDR1 SGHRS, CDR2 YFSETQ. The CDR3 coding sequence is TGCGCCAGCAGCCCCGGGACTAGCGGGGGGAATGAGCAGTTCTTC. This translates into CASSPGTSGGNEQFF.

This rearrangement joins TRBV5-1 to TRBJ2-3; D perhaps matches TRBD1 (6 bases). The CDR3 totals 14 residues. Germline V lookup: CDR1 SGHRS, CDR2 YFSETQ. V gave up 2 bases and J gave up 5 bases, with 12 bases separating them. This CDR3 reads CASSFGQLQDTQYF. The DNA for the CDR3 is TGCGCCAGCAGCTTCGGACAGCTACAAGATACGCAGTATTTT. Looking up the rest from reference TRBV5-1 and TRBJ2-3 gives the full variable domain: KAGVTQTPRYLIKTRGQQVTLSCSPISGHRSVSWYQQTPGQGLQFLFEYFSETQRNKGNFPGRFSGRQFSNSRSEMNVSTLELGDSALYLCASSFGQLQDTQYFGPGTRLTVL.

This clonotype came up a few times. In DNA form, the CDR3 reads TGTGCCATCAGTGGTTCCCTGGGCAGTAACAATGAGCAGTTCTTC. This translates into CAISGSLGSNNEQFF. The J gene is TRBJ2-1, the V gene TRBV10-3; D unclear. The CDR3 totals 15 residues. Germline loops: CDR1 ENHRY, CDR2 SYGVKD. V dropped 4 bases and J dropped 5 bases, with 15 bases sitting between them.

V usage is TRBV20-1 and J usage is TRBJ2-1; 10 bases match TRBD2. The V and J ends lost 3 bases and 7 bases, in that order; junction bases with no gene match: 6. The CDR3 is 14 amino acids. CDR1 and CDR2 from the germline V gene are DFQATT and SNEGSKA (reference sequence). For the CDR3, the DNA is TGCAGTGCTAGCAGGACTAGCGGTGGGAATGAGCAGTTCTTC. This codes for CSASRTSGGNEQFF.

The chain recombines TRBV7-9 with TRBJ2-1, with 13 bases fitting TRBD2. V gave up 2 bases and J gave up 9 bases; unmatched junction bases: 7. CDR1 SEHNR and CDR2 FQNEAQ come from the germline V gene (reference sequence). The CDR3 length is 16 residues. This CDR3 is CASSLTSGREGAEQFF. The CDR3, as DNA: TGTGCCAGCAGCTTAACTAGCGGGAGGGAGGGCGCTGAGCAGTTCTTC.

This chain joins TRBV7-9 and TRBJ2-3; weak D call: TRBD2 (6 bases). The germline gives CDR1 SEHNR, CDR2 FQNEAQ (reference sequence). The CDR3 is 14 amino acids. Trimming removed 6 bases at V and 0 bases at J, with 10 bases between. The CDR3 reads CASRSSASTDTQYF. DNA of the CDR3: TGTGCCAGCAGGTCTAGCGCCAGCACAGATACGCAGTATTTT.

V usage is TRBV5-1 and J usage is TRBJ2-3, with 9 bases aligning to TRBD1. The CDR3 is 15 amino acids. The germline CDR1 and CDR2 sequences are SGHRS and YFSETQ. Trimming at V came to 0 bases and at J to 5 bases, leaving 4 bases not matched to a gene. The CDR3 reads CASSLGGTGQDTQYF. CDR3 DNA sequence: TGCGCCAGCAGCTTGGGAGGGACAGGGCAAGATACGCAGTATTTT. The entire variable domain, with the rest obtained from reference TRBV5-1 and TRBJ2-3, is as follows: KAGVTQTPRYLIKTRGQQVTLSCSPISGHRSVSWYQQTPGQGLQFLFEYFSETQRNKGNFPGRFSGRQFSNSRSEMNVSTLELGDSALYLCASSLGGTGQDTQYFGPGTRLTVL.

The J gene is TRBJ2-2, the V gene TRBV27; D perhaps matches TRBD2 (5 bases). With 1 base removed from V and 4 bases from J, the gap between germline ends came to 10 bases. CDR3 size: 15 residues. Germline-derived CDR1 and CDR2 are MNHEY and SMNVEV (reference sequence). CDR3 in DNA: TGTGCCAGCAGTTTATTTCTAGCTAGCACCGGGGAGCTGTTTTTT. Encoded protein: CASSLFLASTGELFF.

The chain recombines TRBV12-3 or TRBV12-4 with TRBJ2-5; TRBD2 matches at 11 bases. The V segment lost 3 bases and the J segment 4 bases; nucleotides outside the gene matches: 1. CDR3 size: 14 residues. The CDR3: CASSFGTSGETQYF. In DNA form, the CDR3 reads TGTGCCAGCAGTTTTGGGACTAGCGGAGAGACCCAGTACTTC.

This chain uses TRBV7-3 with TRBJ2-3; 9 bases align to TRBD1. This CDR3 contains 16 residues. Germline CDR1 and CDR2: SGHTA and FQGTGA. V gave up 5 bases and J gave up 1 base; unmatched junction bases: 7. The CDR3 region is CASSPGTGKGTDTQYF. CDR3 in DNA: TGTGCCAGCAGCCCCGGGACAGGGAAGGGCACAGATACGCAGTATTTT.